The 7 T cell receptor beta chains presented below share a single source sample, sequenced in a study of T cells after yellow fever vaccination. TCRdb re-analysed the 5' RACE reads in MiXCR, keeping a single row per CDR3 protein. The sample consists of roughly 350,000 distinct CDR3 sequences, over 4% of them appearing once. Sequencing was performed on PBMCs, taken 5 days after the yellow fever booster vaccination. Source of these receptors: a young man who received the YFV17D yellow fever vaccine.

This clonotype was observed a handful of times. The CDR3 nucleotides are TGTGCCAGCAGTTTACAGGTTCCACCCGCAGAAAAACTGTTTTTT. It yields the protein CASSLQVPPAEKLFF. The chain has TRBV6-5 and TRBJ1-4; tentative D call: TRBD1 (5 bases). The V end was cut by 4 bases, the J end by 8 bases, with 17 bases between. Per germline, CDR1 MNHEY and CDR2 SVGAGI. This CDR3 comprises 15 residues.

This clonotype was seen a handful of times. The genes are TRBV6-6 and TRBJ2-2; 9 bases align to TRBD1. The CDR3 is 19 residues long. Losses at the gene ends were 4 bases for V and 3 bases for J; bases not matched to a gene: 15. Germline lookup yields CDR1 MNHNY and CDR2 SVGAGI (reference sequence). This chain's CDR3 is CASSFFLTGGPSDTGELFF. Written as DNA, the CDR3 is TGTGCCAGCAGTTTTTTCCTTACAGGGGGCCCGAGTGACACCGGGGAGCTGTTTTTT.

This clonotype was counted many times. This chain joins TRBV7-9 and TRBJ1-2, with D possibly matching TRBD1 (5 bases). V was cut by 5 bases and J by 4 bases, with 11 bases left in between. This CDR3 comprises 13 residues. Germline values: CDR1 SEHNR, CDR2 FQNEAQ (reference sequence). CDR3: CASSPGGVYGYTF. The CDR3 DNA reads as TGTGCCAGCAGCCCGGGGGGGGTCTATGGCTACACCTTC.

This clonotype was found a few times. This chain joins TRBV29-1 and TRBJ2-7; 7 nucleotides align to TRBD1. With V trimmed by 3 bases and J by 4 bases, 6 bases remained unmatched. From germline, CDR1 is SQVTM and CDR2 ANQGSEA. This CDR3 has 13 amino acids. The CDR3 here is CSVDIEQGYEQYF. Written as DNA, the CDR3 is TGCAGCGTTGATATCGAACAGGGGTACGAGCAGTACTTC.

This clonotype was recorded many times. The V call is TRBV4-2, the J call TRBJ2-3; 9 nucleotides line up with TRBD2. The CDR3 is made up of 16 amino acids. From germline, CDR1 is LGHNA and CDR2 YNFKEQ. J lost 6 bases, V lost 2 bases, and 9 bases had no gene match. Here the CDR3 reads CASSQLSGGPSDTQYF. The CDR3 DNA sequence: TGTGCCAGCAGCCAACTGAGCGGGGGGCCATCCGATACGCAGTATTTT.

This clonotype appeared a few times. This chain connects TRBV12-3 or TRBV12-4 to TRBJ1-1; D possibly corresponds to TRBD1 (6 bases). The CDR3 totals 15 residues. V was pared by 6 bases and J by 0 bases, with 14 bases between. The CDR3 nucleotides are TGTGCCAGCAGCGAACTCCAGGGGATGAACACTGAAGCTTTCTTT. It codes for CASSELQGMNTEAFF.

This clonotype showed up many times. This rearrangement joins TRBV4-3 to TRBJ2-1; no firm D call. The germline V gene encodes CDR1 LGHNA and CDR2 YSLEER. Trimming left V 0 bases short and J 8 bases short, with 11 bases between. The CDR3 is 14 residues long. This chain's CDR3 is CASSQDGFRDEQFF. CDR3 bases: TGCGCCAGCAGCCAAGATGGGTTTAGGGATGAGCAGTTCTTC.